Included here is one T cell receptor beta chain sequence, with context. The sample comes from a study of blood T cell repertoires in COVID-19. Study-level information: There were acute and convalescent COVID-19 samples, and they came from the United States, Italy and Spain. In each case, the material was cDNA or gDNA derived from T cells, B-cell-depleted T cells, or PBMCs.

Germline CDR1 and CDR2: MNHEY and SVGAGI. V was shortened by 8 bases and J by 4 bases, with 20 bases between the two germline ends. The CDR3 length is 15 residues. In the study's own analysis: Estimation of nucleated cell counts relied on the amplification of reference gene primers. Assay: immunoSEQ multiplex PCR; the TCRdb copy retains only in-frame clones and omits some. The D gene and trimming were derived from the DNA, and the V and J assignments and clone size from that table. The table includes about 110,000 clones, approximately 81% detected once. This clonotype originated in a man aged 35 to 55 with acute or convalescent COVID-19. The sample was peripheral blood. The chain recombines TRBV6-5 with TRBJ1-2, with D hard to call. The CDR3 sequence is CASGLSAGQSYGYTF. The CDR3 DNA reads TGTGCCAGCGGACTGTCCGCCGGGCAGAGCTATGGCTACACCTTC.